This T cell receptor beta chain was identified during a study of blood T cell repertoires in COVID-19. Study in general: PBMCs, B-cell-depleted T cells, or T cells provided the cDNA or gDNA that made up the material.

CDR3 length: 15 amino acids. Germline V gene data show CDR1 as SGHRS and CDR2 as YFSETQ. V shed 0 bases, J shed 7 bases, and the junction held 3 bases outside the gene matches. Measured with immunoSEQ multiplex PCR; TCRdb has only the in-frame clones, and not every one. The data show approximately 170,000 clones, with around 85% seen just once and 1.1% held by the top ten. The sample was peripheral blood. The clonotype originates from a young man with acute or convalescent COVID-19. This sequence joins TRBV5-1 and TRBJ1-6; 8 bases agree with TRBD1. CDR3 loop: CASSLGTGTNSPLHF. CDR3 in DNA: TGCGCCAGCAGCTTGGGGACAGGGACCAATTCACCCCTCCACTTT.